This T cell receptor beta chain was found in a study of blood T cell repertoires in COVID-19. Original methodology: Amplified reference gene primers provided the basis for estimating nucleated cell counts. Profiling relied on immunoSEQ multiplex PCR, and the TCRdb table lists in-frame clones only, not all of them. V and J calls plus clone size are reproduced from that table; the DNA served to infer D and trimming. The repertoire holds 200,000 or so clones, with about 89% as singletons. Germline loops: CDR1 LNHDA, CDR2 SQIVND (reference sequence). V lost 5 bases and J lost 2, with 16 bases in between. The CDR3 loop spans 16 amino acids.

The V and J genes are TRBV19 and TRBJ1-5; D unresolved. The TCR originated in a woman between 18 and 30 years old who had recovered from COVID-19. Material: PBMCs or T cells enriched from blood (not recorded which). CDR3 loop: CASSSRPGFGNQPQHF. CDR3 DNA sequence: TGTGCCAGTAGTTCCCGTCCGGGGTTCGGCAATCAGCCCCAGCATTTT.